This is a list of T cell receptor beta chains from one sample in a study of T cells after yellow fever vaccination. TCRdb re-analysed the 5' RACE reads in MiXCR, keeping a single row per CDR3 protein. The table includes just under 600,000 distinct CDR3 sequences, about 13% detected once. The starting material was PBMCs, obtained on the day of the yellow fever booster vaccination. These receptors were taken from a man aged 25-40 years who received the YFV17D yellow fever vaccine. The CDR3 runs from the conserved cysteine through the conserved F or W. The order of the fields is V gene, D gene, clone size, J gene, CDR3 DNA, CDR3 protein. D genes are given only for firm matches. Clone size is not always given. Where it is, it says once, few, many or a class for expanded clones.

>TRBV15|.|few|TRBJ2-3
TGTGCCACCAGCAGAGATGTGACCTTAGGGCAGTATTTT
CATSRDVTLGQYF
>TRBV28|TRBD1|.|TRBJ2-1
TGTGCCAGCAGACAGGGGGCGGAGAATGAGCAGTTCTTC
CASRQGAENEQFF
>TRBV27|.|.|TRBJ2-1
TGTGCCAGCAGTTTATCTGAGTCGACTTTTAATGAGCAGTTCTTC
CASSLSESTFNEQFF
>TRBV28|.|.|TRBJ1-2
TGTGCCAGCAAAACCGGGGGTGACTATGGCTACACCTTC
CASKTGGDYGYTF
>TRBV6-1|.|few|TRBJ1-4
TGTGCCAGCAAAGGGGTCTCTAAGGGTGAAAAACTGTTTTTT
CASKGVSKGEKLFF
>TRBV7-9|TRBD2|.|TRBJ2-4
TGTGCCAGCAGCTTTGGACTAGCGGACCAAAACATTCAGTACTTC
CASSFGLADQNIQYF
>TRBV27|.|.|TRBJ2-6
TGTGCCAGCAGTCCGACAGGAGGAATCTGGGCCAACGTCCTGACTTTC
CASSPTGGIWANVLTF
>TRBV6-2/TRBV6-3|TRBD2|few|TRBJ2-1
TGTGCCAGCACGGGACTAGCGCCCAAGAGCTCCTACAATGAGCAGTTCTTC
CASTGLAPKSSYNEQFF
>TRBV7-2|.|few|TRBJ2-1
TGTGCCAGCAGCTTAGATCAGGGTCCCTACAATGAGCAGTTCTTC
CASSLDQGPYNEQFF
>TRBV6-1|.|few|TRBJ2-3
TGTGCCAGCAGTCCCCCCCCCGCGGGAAGGACAGATACGCAGTATTTT
CASSPPPAGRTDTQYF
>TRBV19|.|.|TRBJ1-1
TGTGCCAGTAGTATCTCCGCCCTCGGCCGGGGGTTGGGGAACACTGAAGCTTTCTTT
CASSISALGRGLGNTEAFF
>TRBV6-5|.|.|TRBJ1-6
TGTGCCAGCAGTTACTCGGGGAATAATTCACCCCTCCACTTT
CASSYSGNNSPLHF
>TRBV5-4|.|few|TRBJ2-1
TGTGCCAGCAGCAGAGAGAACTACAATGAGCAGTTCTTC
CASSRENYNEQFF
>TRBV9|.|.|TRBJ2-1
TGTGCCAGCAGCCCTCGAAACACCCGGGGTCTAGCGCATAATGAGCAGTTCTTC
CASSPRNTRGLAHNEQFF
>TRBV2|TRBD2|few|TRBJ2-1
TGTGCCAGCAGTGAGGAGGTGGCGGGAGTACGGAATGAGCAGTTCTTC
CASSEEVAGVRNEQFF
>TRBV7-9|TRBD2|few|TRBJ2-7
TGTGCCAGCAGTCCGCTAGCGGGAGACCCCTACGAGCAGTACTTC
CASSPLAGDPYEQYF
>TRBV2|.|.|TRBJ1-1
TGTGCCAGCAAGCAGGGGCTGAACACTGAAGCTTTCTTT
CASKQGLNTEAFF